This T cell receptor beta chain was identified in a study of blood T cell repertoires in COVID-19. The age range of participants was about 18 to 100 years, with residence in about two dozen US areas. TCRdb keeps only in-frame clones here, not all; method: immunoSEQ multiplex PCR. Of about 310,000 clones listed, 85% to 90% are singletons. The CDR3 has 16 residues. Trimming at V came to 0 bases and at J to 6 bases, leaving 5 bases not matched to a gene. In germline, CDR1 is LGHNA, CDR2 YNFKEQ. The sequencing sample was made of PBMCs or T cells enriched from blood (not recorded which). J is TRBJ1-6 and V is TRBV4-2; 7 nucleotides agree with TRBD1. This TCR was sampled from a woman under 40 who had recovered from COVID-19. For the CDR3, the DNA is TGTGCCAGCAGCCAAGATCTGAGACAGGGTAATTCACCCCTCCACTTT. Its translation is CASSQDLRQGNSPLHF.